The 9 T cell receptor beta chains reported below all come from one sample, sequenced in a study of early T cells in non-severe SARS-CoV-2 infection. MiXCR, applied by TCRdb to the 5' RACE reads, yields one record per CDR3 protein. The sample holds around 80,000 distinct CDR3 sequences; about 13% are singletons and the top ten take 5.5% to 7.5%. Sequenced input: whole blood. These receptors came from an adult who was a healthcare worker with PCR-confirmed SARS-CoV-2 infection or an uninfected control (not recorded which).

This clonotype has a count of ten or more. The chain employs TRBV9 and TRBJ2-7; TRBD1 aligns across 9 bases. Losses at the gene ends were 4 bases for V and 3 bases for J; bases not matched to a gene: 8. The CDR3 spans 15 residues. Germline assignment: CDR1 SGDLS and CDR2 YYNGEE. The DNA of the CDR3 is TGTGCCAGCAGCCCGGGACAGGGAAGGTTCTACGAGCAGTACTTC. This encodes CASSPGQGRFYEQYF.

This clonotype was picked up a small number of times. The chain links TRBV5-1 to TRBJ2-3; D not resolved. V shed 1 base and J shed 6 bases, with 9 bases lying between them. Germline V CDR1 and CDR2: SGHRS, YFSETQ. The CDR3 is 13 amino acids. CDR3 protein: CASSLSPGDTQYF. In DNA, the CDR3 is TGCGCCAGCAGCTTGTCCCCCGGGGATACGCAGTATTTT.

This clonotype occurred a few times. The CDR3 is CASSPRESSYNEQFF. The CDR3 region has the DNA TGTGCCAGCAGCCCGCGGGAGAGCTCCTACAATGAGCAGTTCTTC. V is TRBV7-7 and J is TRBJ2-1, with 7 bases aligning to TRBD2. The germline gives CDR1 SSHAT, CDR2 FNYEAQ (reference sequence). The CDR3 totals 15 residues. V shed 5 bases, J shed 0 bases, and the junction held 4 bases outside the gene matches.

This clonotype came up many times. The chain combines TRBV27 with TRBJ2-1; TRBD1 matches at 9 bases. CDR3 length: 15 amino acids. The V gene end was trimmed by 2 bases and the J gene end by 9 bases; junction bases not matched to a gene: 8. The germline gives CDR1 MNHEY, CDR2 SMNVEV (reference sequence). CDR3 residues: CASSLVQGASVEQFF. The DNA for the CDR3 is TGTGCCAGCAGTTTAGTACAGGGGGCGTCGGTTGAGCAGTTCTTC.

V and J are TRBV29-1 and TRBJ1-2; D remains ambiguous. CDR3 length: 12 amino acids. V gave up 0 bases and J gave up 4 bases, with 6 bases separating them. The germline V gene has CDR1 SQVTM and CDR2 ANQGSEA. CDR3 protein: CSVEDFGYGYTF. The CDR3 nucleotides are TGCAGCGTTGAAGATTTCGGCTATGGCTACACCTTC.

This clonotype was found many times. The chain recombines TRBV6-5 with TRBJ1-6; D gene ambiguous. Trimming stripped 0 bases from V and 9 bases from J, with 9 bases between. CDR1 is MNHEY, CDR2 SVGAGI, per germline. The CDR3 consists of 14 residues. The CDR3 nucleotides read TGTGCCAGCAGTTACTCTAGACCAGTTTCACCCCTCCACTTT. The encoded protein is CASSYSRPVSPLHF.

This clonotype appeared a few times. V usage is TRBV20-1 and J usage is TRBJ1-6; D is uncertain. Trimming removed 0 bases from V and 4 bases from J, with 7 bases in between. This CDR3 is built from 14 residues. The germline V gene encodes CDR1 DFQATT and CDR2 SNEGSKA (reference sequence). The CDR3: CSARDDKYNSPLHF. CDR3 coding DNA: TGCAGTGCTAGAGACGACAAATATAATTCACCCCTCCACTTT.

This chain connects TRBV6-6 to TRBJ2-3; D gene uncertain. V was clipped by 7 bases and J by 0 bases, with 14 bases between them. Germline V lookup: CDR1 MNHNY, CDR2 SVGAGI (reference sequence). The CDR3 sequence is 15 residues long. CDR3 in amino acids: CASKLGPTSTDTQYF. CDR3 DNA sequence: TGTGCCAGCAAACTGGGCCCAACTAGCACAGATACGCAGTATTTT.

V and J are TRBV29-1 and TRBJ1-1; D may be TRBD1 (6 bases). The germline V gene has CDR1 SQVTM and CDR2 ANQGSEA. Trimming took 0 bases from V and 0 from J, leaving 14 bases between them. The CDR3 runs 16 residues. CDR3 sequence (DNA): TGCAGCGTTGAAGATTTCTGGACAGCGCTGAACACTGAAGCTTTCTTT. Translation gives CSVEDFWTALNTEAFF. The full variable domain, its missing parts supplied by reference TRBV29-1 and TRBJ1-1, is SAVISQKPSRDICQRGTSLTIQCQVDSQVTMMFWYRQQPGQSLTLIATANQGSEATYESGFVIDKFPISRPNLTFSTLTVSNMSPEDSSIYLCSVEDFWTALNTEAFFGQGTRLTVV.